This TCR beta chain was recovered during a study of identical twins. Study-wide results and limits: For cord blood, abundant beta clonotypes had fewer insertions, unlike memory repertoires, which showed none. Conclusions came from cross-sectional statistical analysis, not from following the same donors.

Healthy Caucasians, and only they, were the donors. This clonotype was recorded at least ten times. Antigen: not known. The germline CDR1 and CDR2 sequences are MNHNS and SASEGT. The CDR3 is 16 amino acids. V was pared by 5 bases and J by 0 bases, with 14 bases between. TCRdb itself ran the 5' RACE reads through MiXCR, one entry per CDR3 protein. The sample lists roughly 250,000 distinct CDR3 sequences; about 7.3% were seen once. These same data were also listed under a study on yellow fever vaccine responses in identical twins. That report adds: A vaccine T cell response that seemed partly convergent and partly personalized was reported in twins.

The sequencing sample was made of memory (CD45RO+) T cells sorted from blood. This receptor was taken from a woman under 30 in good health. J is TRBJ2-1 and V is TRBV6-1; a weak D match, TRBD1 (5 bases). The DNA of the CDR3 is TGTGCCAGCAGTATTTCGACAGCGAGCTCCTACAATGAGCAGTTCTTC. Protein product: CASSISTASSYNEQFF.